A few counts support the clone carrying this TCR beta chain. Its cognate antigen is unknown. Per the germline V gene, CDR1 is SGHDT and CDR2 is YYEEEE. The CDR3 has 17 amino acids. V gave up 1 base and J gave up 4 bases; unmatched junction bases: 6. Sequencing was performed with immunoSEQ multiplex PCR; in TCRdb, only in-frame clones are kept and a portion is missing. The table lists about 200,000 clones, about 92% of them singletons. The data originate from a study of T cell responses to AZD1222 COVID-19 vaccine. General observations from the study: White British ancestry dominated among donors, who included more females, and clonal diversity was possibly underestimated. Sampling captured repertoires only after the peak T cell response. Regions 160-218 and 743-854 held dominance among vaccine-associated CD4 TCRs, which spanned spike. Variant regions that are unmutated are reportedly the target of nearly half of spike-specific TCRs.

This clonotype originated in an adult in good health. Sequencing was performed on peripheral blood, taken on day 0 of MenACWY control vaccination. V and J are TRBV5-6 and TRBJ2-1, with 12 bases lining up with TRBD2. The CDR3 DNA sequence: TGTGCCAGCAGCTTGCCTAGCGGGGGGGCCACATACAATGAGCAGTTCTTC. It encodes CASSLPSGGATYNEQFF.